A selection of T cell receptor beta chains follows, all from one sample in a study of cytomegalovirus exposure and HLA in healthy donors. The table came from immunoSEQ multiplex PCR; TCRdb's copy has only in-frame clones and leaves some out. The sample consists of 60,000 to 65,000 clones, around 75% of them appearing once. Material: PBMCs. These receptors were obtained from a middle-aged woman in good health and CMV-seropositive. Each CDR3 is given with its conserved first and last residue. A D gene is named only where the DNA matches it firmly. A clone size is listed for some rows: how often the clone was seen (once, few, many), or a class if it is expanded.

cdr3_nt,cdr3_aa,clone_size,d_call,j_call,v_call
TGCAGCGTTGACACAGGGTCGAATCAGCCCCAGCATTTT,CSVDTGSNQPQHF,.,.,TRBJ1-5,TRBV29-1
TGTGCCAGCAGCGTATTAAATAGCGGCCACAATGAGCAGTTCTTC,CASSVLNSGHNEQFF,.,.,TRBJ2-1,TRBV9
TGTGCCAGCAGCCCTTGGACAGGTGACTCTGGAAACACCATATATTTT,CASSPWTGDSGNTIYF,.,TRBD1,TRBJ1-3,TRBV11-2
TGCAGCGTTGGAGGACAGGGACAGGGCTACACCTTC,CSVGGQGQGYTF,.,TRBD1,TRBJ1-2,TRBV29-1
TGCGCCAGCAGCCCCGGACTAGCGGGGGTAGTTCGCACTGGTGCTACGCAGTATTTT,CASSPGLAGVVRTGATQYF,.,TRBD2,TRBJ2-3,TRBV5-1
TGTGCCAGCAGCTCTGAAGGGGGCCCTCCGAACACTGAAGCTTTCTTT,CASSSEGGPPNTEAFF,.,TRBD1,TRBJ1-1,TRBV5-4
TGCGCCAGCAGCTTGGATGAAGGGCAGGGTCAGCCCCAGCATTTT,CASSLDEGQGQPQHF,.,.,TRBJ1-5,TRBV5-1
TGTGCCATCAGTGATGGGACAGGGAGTGAAGCTTTCTTT,CAISDGTGSEAFF,.,TRBD1,TRBJ1-1,TRBV10-3
TGTGCTAGTGGTGTGGGCCTCCTCGGGTATGGCTACACCTTC,CASGVGLLGYGYTF,.,.,TRBJ1-2,TRBV12-5
TGCGCCAGCAGCCAAGATACGGGAGCCAAAAACATTCAGTACTTC,CASSQDTGAKNIQYF,few,.,TRBJ2-4,TRBV4-3
TGTGCCAGCAGGACTTGGACAGGGGTTCGATACGAGCAGTACTTC,CASRTWTGVRYEQYF,few,TRBD1,TRBJ2-7,TRBV6-5
TGCAGTTATGAGAGGGGGAGGAACACTGAAGCTTTCTTT,CSYERGRNTEAFF,.,.,TRBJ1-1,TRBV29-1
TGTGCCTGGGAACAGGGGTACCAGACTGAAGCTTTCTTT,CAWEQGYQTEAFF,few,TRBD1,TRBJ1-1,TRBV30
TGTGCCAGCAGCTCGAGGACTAGCGGGGGTGGGGCAGATACGCAGTATTTT,CASSSRTSGGGADTQYF,.,TRBD2,TRBJ2-3,TRBV7-2
TGTGCCAGCAGTGAAGCGACGACAGGATTGAGAACGGACACCGGGGAGCTGTTTTTT,CASSEATTGLRTDTGELFF,.,.,TRBJ2-2,TRBV6-1
TGCGCCAGCAGCCCGACATCTTTGGCCTACGAGCAGTACTTC,CASSPTSLAYEQYF,.,.,TRBJ2-7,TRBV5-1
TGTGCCAGCAGTCTCATAGCGGGGGGCTCGAACACCGGGGAGCTGTTTTTT,CASSLIAGGSNTGELFF,.,TRBD2,TRBJ2-2,TRBV7-6
TGTGCCAGTAGTTGGGGAGGTGGCTACACCTTC,CASSWGGGYTF,few,.,TRBJ1-2,TRBV19
TGTGCCAGCACCAACTTTCCCGGAGACAGGGAACGAGATACGCAGTATTTT,CASTNFPGDRERDTQYF,once,TRBD1,TRBJ2-3,TRBV11-2
TGTGCCAGCAGACGACAACTAGCGGGGGGCGACAATGAGCAGTTCTTC,CASRRQLAGGDNEQFF,.,TRBD2,TRBJ2-1,TRBV27
TGCGCCAGCAGCATGACAGGAGGCCTTGTCCAGTTCTTC,CASSMTGGLVQFF,.,.,TRBJ2-1,TRBV10-1
TGTGCCAGCAAGGGAGGGGGGGACAACTATGGCTACACCTTC,CASKGGGDNYGYTF,.,.,TRBJ1-2,TRBV27
TGTGCCAGCAGCTTGTCGGGACAGGGGAACTATGGCTACACCTTC,CASSLSGQGNYGYTF,.,TRBD1,TRBJ1-2,TRBV5-4
TGTGCCAGCAGCACGCGAGGTGGGACAGTCAACATTCAGTACTTC,CASSTRGGTVNIQYF,.,TRBD1,TRBJ2-4,TRBV7-2
TGTGCCAGCAGCTTGGGCCCGGATCAGCCCCAGCATTTT,CASSLGPDQPQHF,.,.,TRBJ1-5,TRBV5-6
TGCAGCGTTGAGGGCCCCAACACCGGGGAGCTGTTTTTT,CSVEGPNTGELFF,.,.,TRBJ2-2,TRBV29-1
TGCGCCAGTTACCCCGGGACAGGGGTCGGCTACGAGCAGTACTTC,CASYPGTGVGYEQYF,.,TRBD1,TRBJ2-7,TRBV5-1
TGTGCCAGCAGCTCACTTCCTAGCGGGGGTTACAATGAGCAGTTCTTC,CASSSLPSGGYNEQFF,once,TRBD2,TRBJ2-1,TRBV7-2
TGTGCCAGCAGTTTAGACAACTATACGCAGTATTTT,CASSLDNYTQYF,.,.,TRBJ2-3,TRBV2
TGTGCCACAGGGGATACAGGGGGCTACGAGCAGTACTTC,CATGDTGGYEQYF,few,TRBD1,TRBJ2-7,TRBV27
TGTGCTAGTGGTTTGGGGCGGGGGGGCCGGGGCACAGATACGCAGTATTTT,CASGLGRGGRGTDTQYF,few,TRBD2,TRBJ2-3,TRBV12-5
TGTGCCAGCAGTGGGACAGCAACTAATGAAAAACTGTTTTTT,CASSGTATNEKLFF,.,TRBD1,TRBJ1-4,TRBV6-5
TGTGCCAGCAGCTCAGGCAGGGGGCGCGGCTACACCTTC,CASSSGRGRGYTF,.,TRBD1,TRBJ1-2,TRBV7-2
TGCGCCAGCAGCTTATACAGGGTTGGGGCAGATACGCAGTATTTT,CASSLYRVGADTQYF,.,.,TRBJ2-3,TRBV5-1
TGTGCCAGCAGTTACTCGAGGGCCGGAGAGCAGTACTTC,CASSYSRAGEQYF,.,.,TRBJ2-7,TRBV6-5
TGTGCCAGCACTGTTCAAGGGGCAACTACGCAGTATTTT,CASTVQGATTQYF,once,.,TRBJ2-3,TRBV6-1
TGTGCCAGCAGTTACGCGGACAGGGTGGGCACCGGGGAGCTGTTTTTT,CASSYADRVGTGELFF,.,TRBD1,TRBJ2-2,TRBV6-5
TGTGCCAGCAGCTTAGATAGGAGGACAGTCTCGTTCTTC,CASSLDRRTVSFF,.,.,TRBJ2-1,TRBV11-2
TGTGCCAGCAGTGAATGGGGACTCAGTGGTGAAAAACTGTTTTTT,CASSEWGLSGEKLFF,.,.,TRBJ1-4,TRBV2
TGTGCCAGCGGGTTTGAGGAGGGAGGAAATCAGCCCCAGCATTTT,CASGFEEGGNQPQHF,.,.,TRBJ1-5,TRBV6-5
TGTGCCAGCTCACGAGGGTCAAATCAGCCCCAGCATTTT,CASSRGSNQPQHF,.,.,TRBJ1-5,TRBV7-2
TGTGCCAGCAGGTGGGGGGTCGATACGCAGTATTTT,CASRWGVDTQYF,.,.,TRBJ2-3,TRBV27
TGCGCCAGCAGCCGAGAGAGAGGTCAGCCCCAGCATTTT,CASSRERGQPQHF,.,.,TRBJ1-5,TRBV4-1
TGTGCCAGCAGCCCTTATTCCCGACAGGTAGCCTACGAGCAGTACTTC,CASSPYSRQVAYEQYF,few,.,TRBJ2-7,TRBV14
TGTGCCAGCAGCTTGGAAACAGGGGCTGAGGGGGACATTCAGTACTTC,CASSLETGAEGDIQYF,.,TRBD1,TRBJ2-4,TRBV5-6
TGTGCCAGCAGCTTCGAGGGATCGAGCGCTGAAGCTTTCTTT,CASSFEGSSAEAFF,.,.,TRBJ1-1,TRBV11-2
TGTGCCAGCAGCTTGGAGGTGACAGGTGGGCACGAGCAGTACTTC,CASSLEVTGGHEQYF,.,.,TRBJ2-7,TRBV5-4
TGTGCCAGCAGCCGAACTCCGGACAGGGGGCGGGAATCACCCCTCCACTTT,CASSRTPDRGRESPLHF,.,TRBD1,TRBJ1-6,TRBV7-2
TGTGCCAGCAGTGAACACTCCTACGAGCAGTACTTC,CASSEHSYEQYF,.,.,TRBJ2-7,TRBV6-1
TGCGCCAGCAGCTTGGGGGGGACAGGGGCCTACGAGCAGTACTTC,CASSLGGTGAYEQYF,.,TRBD1,TRBJ2-7,TRBV5-1
TGTGCCAGTAGAACAGGGGATCATGGCTACACCTTC,CASRTGDHGYTF,.,TRBD1,TRBJ1-2,TRBV19
TGTGCCAGCAGCAGAGTTGATGGCTACACCTTC,CASSRVDGYTF,.,.,TRBJ1-2,TRBV21-1
TGCGCCAGCAGCCGTGACCTCCGCGGGGGCTACAATGAGCAGTTCTTC,CASSRDLRGGYNEQFF,once,TRBD2,TRBJ2-1,TRBV4-3
TGCAGCGTTGAAGCTCCCGATGGCTACACCTTC,CSVEAPDGYTF,.,.,TRBJ1-2,TRBV29-1
TGTGCCAGCACCTACCTCGAGGAAGCTTTCTTT,CASTYLEEAFF,.,.,TRBJ1-1,TRBV25-1
TGTGCCAGCAGTGATCCCCGACTGGGGAGCACTGAAGCTTTCTTT,CASSDPRLGSTEAFF,.,.,TRBJ1-1,TRBV25-1
TGTGCCAGCAAAGAACTAGCGGGGGGGCTGGATGAGCAGTTCTTC,CASKELAGGLDEQFF,.,TRBD2,TRBJ2-1,TRBV2
TGTGCCAGTTGGGACAGGGGCGGCCAGCCCCAGCATTTT,CASWDRGGQPQHF,.,TRBD1,TRBJ1-5,TRBV19
TGTGCCTGGAGTGTACAAGCGGGGGGAGGAACGCAGTATTTT,CAWSVQAGGGTQYF,few,TRBD2,TRBJ2-3,TRBV30
TGCGCCAGCAGCCAAGCTTCGGGGGGTTGGACTGAAGCTTTCTTT,CASSQASGGWTEAFF,.,.,TRBJ1-1,TRBV4-3